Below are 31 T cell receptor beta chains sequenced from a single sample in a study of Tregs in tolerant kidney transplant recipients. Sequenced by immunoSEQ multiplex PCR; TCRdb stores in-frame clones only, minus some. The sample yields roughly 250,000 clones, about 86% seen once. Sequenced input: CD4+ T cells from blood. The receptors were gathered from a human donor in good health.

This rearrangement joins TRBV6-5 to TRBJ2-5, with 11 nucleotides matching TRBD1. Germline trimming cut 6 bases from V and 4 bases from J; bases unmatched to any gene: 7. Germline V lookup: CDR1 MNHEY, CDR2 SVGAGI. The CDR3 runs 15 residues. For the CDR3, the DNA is TGTGCCAGCAGCCCGGACAGGGGGCGAGGAGAGACCCAGTACTTC. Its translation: CASSPDRGRGETQYF.

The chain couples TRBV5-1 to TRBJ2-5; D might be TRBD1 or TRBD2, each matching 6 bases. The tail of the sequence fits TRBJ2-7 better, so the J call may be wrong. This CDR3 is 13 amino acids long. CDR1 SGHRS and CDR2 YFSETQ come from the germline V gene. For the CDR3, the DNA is TGCGCCAGCAGCTTTATGTCGGGGGCCGAGCAGTACTTC. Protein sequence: CASSFMSGAEQYF.

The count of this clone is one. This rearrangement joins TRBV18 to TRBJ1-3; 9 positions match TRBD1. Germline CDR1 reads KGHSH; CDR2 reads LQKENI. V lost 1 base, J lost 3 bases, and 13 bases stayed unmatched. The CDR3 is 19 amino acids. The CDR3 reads CASSPLAWRQGDFGNTIYF. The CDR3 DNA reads TGTGCCAGCTCACCACTGGCTTGGAGACAGGGGGATTTTGGAAACACCATATATTTT.

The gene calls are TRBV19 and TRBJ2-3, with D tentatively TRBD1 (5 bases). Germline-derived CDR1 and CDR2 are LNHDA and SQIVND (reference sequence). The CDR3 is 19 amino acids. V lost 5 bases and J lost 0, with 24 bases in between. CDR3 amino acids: CASSSPRFGHPTSTDTQYF. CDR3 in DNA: TGTGCCAGTAGTTCCCCCCGGTTTGGACATCCTACTAGCACAGATACGCAGTATTTT.

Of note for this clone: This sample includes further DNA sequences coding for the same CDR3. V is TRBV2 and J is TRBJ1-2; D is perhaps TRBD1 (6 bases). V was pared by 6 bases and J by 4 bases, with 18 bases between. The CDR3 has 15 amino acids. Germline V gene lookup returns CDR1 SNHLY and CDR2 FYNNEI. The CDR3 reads CASSQGQTRSYGYTF. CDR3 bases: TGTGCCAGCAGCCAAGGACAGACTAGGAGCTATGGCTACACCTTC. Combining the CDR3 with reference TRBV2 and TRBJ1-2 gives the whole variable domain EPEVTQTPSHQVTQMGQEVILRCVPISNHLYFYWYRQILGQKVEFLVSFYNNEISEKSEIFDDQFSVERPDGSNFTLKIRSTKLEDSAMYFCASSQGQTRSYGYTFGSGTRLTVV.

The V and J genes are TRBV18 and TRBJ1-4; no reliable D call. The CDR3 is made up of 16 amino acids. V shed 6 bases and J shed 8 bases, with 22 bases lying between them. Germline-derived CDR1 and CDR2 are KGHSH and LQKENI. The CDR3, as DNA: TGTGCCAGCTCGACCCTCGAGGCCACAAGATGGGAAAAACTGTTTTTT. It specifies CASSTLEATRWEKLFF.

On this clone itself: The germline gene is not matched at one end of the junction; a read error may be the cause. For the CDR3, the DNA is TGTGCCAGCATCTTAATAACAGGGGACGGCTACACCTTC. Residues: CASILITGDGYTF. The rearrangement joins TRBV7-3 to TRBJ1-2; 7 bases are shared with TRBD1. Germline CDR1 SGHTA, CDR2 FQGTGA. The CDR3 runs 13 residues. The full variable domain, in which reference TRBV7-3 and TRBJ1-2 provide the parts outside the CDR3, is GAGVSQTPSNKVTEKGKYVELRCDPISGHTALYWYRQSLGQGPEFLIYFQGTGAADDSGLPNDRFFAVRPEGSVSTLKIQRTERGDSAVYLCASILITGDGYTFGSGTRLTVV.

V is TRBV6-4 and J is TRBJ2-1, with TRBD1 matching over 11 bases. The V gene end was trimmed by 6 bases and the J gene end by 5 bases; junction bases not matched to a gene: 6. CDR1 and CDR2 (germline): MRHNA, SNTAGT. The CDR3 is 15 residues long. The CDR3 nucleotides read TGTGCCAGCAGCGGACAGGGGGCTTGGAACAATGAGCAGTTCTTC. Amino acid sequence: CASSGQGAWNNEQFF.

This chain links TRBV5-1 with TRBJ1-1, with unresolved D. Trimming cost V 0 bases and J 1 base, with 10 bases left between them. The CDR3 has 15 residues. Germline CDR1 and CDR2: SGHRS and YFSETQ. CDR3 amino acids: CASSLAGDTNTEAFF. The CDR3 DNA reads TGCGCCAGCAGCTTGGCAGGAGACACGAACACTGAAGCTTTCTTT.

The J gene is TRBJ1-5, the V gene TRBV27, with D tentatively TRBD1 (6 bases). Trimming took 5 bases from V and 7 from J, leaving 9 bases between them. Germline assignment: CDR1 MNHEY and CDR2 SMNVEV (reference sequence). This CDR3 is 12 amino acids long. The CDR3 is CASSTGYQPQHF. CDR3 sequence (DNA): TGTGCCAGCAGTACAGGGTACCAGCCCCAGCATTTT.

This CDR3 reads CASSPRTGGNEQYF. Written as DNA, the CDR3 is TGTGCCAGCAGTCCTCGGACAGGGGGGAACGAGCAGTACTTC. The chain carries TRBV27 and TRBJ2-5; 10 bases agree with TRBD1. The DNA end lines up better with TRBJ2-7; the J call may be wrong. The CDR3 contains 14 residues. Looked up from germline, CDR1 is MNHEY and CDR2 is SMNVEV (reference sequence).

The CDR3 bases are TGTGCCAGTAGTATCTGGGCAGGGGATAATGAGCAGTTCTTC. This gives the protein CASSIWAGDNEQFF. The chain combines TRBV19 with TRBJ2-1; D may be TRBD1 (6 bases). Trimming took off 3 bases at V and 7 bases at J, with 13 bases between the two ends. This CDR3 is 14 amino acids long. Germline V gene lookup returns CDR1 LNHDA and CDR2 SQIVND (reference sequence).

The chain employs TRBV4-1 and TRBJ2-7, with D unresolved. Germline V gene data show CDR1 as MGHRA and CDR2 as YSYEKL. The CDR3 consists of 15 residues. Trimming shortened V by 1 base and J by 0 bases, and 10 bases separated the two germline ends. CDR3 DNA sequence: TGCGCCAGCAGCCAAGCGGTCTTAAGCTCCTACGAGCAGTACTTC. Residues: CASSQAVLSSYEQYF.

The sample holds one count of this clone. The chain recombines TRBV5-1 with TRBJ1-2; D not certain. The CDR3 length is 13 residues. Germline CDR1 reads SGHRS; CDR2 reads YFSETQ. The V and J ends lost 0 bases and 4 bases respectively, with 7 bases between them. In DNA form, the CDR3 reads TGCGCCAGCAGCTTGGATCAGTTCTATGGCTACACCTTC. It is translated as CASSLDQFYGYTF.

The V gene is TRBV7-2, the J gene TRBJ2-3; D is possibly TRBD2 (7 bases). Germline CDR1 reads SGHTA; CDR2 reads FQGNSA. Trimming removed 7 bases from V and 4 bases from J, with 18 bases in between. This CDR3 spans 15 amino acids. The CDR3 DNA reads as TGTGCCAGCAACAATAGGGGGGGAGGCCCAGATACGCAGTATTTT. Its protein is CASNNRGGGPDTQYF. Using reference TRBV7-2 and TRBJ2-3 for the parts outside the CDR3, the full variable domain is GAGVSQSPSNKVTEKGKDVELRCDPISGHTALYWYRQSLGQGLEFLIYFQGNSAPDKSGLPSDRFSAERTGGSVSTLTIQRTQQEDSAVYLCASNNRGGGPDTQYFGPGTRLTVL.

The CDR3 DNA is TGTGCCAGCAGCCCCCCAAGCGGGAGGGCCAGGTCCAATGAGCAGTTCTTC. It specifies CASSPPSGRARSNEQFF. The chain carries TRBV11-2 and TRBJ2-1; 10 bases are shared with TRBD2. The V gene end was trimmed by 5 bases and the J gene end by 6 bases; junction bases not matched to a gene: 13. The length of the CDR3 is 17 residues. The germline V gene encodes CDR1 SGHAT and CDR2 FQNNGV.

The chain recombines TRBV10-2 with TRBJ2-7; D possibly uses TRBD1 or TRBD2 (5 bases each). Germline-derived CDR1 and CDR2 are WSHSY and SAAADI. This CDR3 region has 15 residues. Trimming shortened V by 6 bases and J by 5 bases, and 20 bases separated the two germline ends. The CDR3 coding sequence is TGCGCCAGCAGGGCCCTTCCACAGGCCGGGGACGAGCAGTACTTC. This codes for CASRALPQAGDEQYF.

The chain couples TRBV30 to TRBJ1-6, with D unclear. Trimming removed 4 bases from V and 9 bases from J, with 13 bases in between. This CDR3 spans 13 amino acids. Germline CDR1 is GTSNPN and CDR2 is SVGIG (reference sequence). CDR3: CAWKSLGGSPLHF. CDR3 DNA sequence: TGTGCCTGGAAATCCCTGGGCGGTTCACCCCTCCACTTT. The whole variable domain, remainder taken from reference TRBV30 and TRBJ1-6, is SQTIHQWPATLVQPVGSPLSLECTVEGTSNPNLYWYRQAAGRGLQLLFYSVGIGQISSEVPQNLSASRPQDRQFILSSKKLLLSDSGFYLCAWKSLGGSPLHFGNGTRLTVT.

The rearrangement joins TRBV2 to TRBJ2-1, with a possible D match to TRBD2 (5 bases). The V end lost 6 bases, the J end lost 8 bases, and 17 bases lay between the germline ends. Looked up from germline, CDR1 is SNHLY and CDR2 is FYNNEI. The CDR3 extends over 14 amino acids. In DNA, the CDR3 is TGTGCCAGCAGGGAGCGGATGGTTTTTGATGAGCAGTTCTTC. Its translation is CASRERMVFDEQFF.

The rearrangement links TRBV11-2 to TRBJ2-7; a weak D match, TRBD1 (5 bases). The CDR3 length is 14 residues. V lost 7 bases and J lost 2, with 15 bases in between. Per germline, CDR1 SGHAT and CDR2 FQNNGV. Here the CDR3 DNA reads TGTGCCAGCACCTCCTTACAGGACCCCTACGAGCAGTACTTC. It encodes CASTSLQDPYEQYF.

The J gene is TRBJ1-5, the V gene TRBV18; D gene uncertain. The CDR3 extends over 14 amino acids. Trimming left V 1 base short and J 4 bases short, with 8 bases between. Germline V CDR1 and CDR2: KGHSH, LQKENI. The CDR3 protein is CASSPQGRNQPQHF. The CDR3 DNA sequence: TGTGCCAGCTCACCACAGGGTAGGAATCAGCCCCAGCATTTT.

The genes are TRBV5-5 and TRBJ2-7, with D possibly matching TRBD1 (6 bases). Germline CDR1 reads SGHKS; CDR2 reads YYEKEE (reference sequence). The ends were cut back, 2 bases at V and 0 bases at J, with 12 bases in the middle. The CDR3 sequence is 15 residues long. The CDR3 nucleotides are TGTGCCAGCAGCTTCAGCCAGGGGATCTCCTACGAGCAGTACTTC. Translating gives CASSFSQGISYEQYF.

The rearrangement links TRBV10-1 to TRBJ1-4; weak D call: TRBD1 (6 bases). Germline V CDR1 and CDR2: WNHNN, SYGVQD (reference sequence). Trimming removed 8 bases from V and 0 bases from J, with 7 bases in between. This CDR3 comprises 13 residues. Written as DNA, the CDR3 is TGCGCCAGCCAGGGGACAACTAATGAAAAACTGTTTTTT. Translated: CASQGTTNEKLFF.

CDR3 nucleotides: TGTGCCAGTAGTATTGGTAGCGGGAGGTTATCCTACGAGCAGTACTTC. This codes for CASSIGSGRLSYEQYF. J is TRBJ2-7 and V is TRBV19, with 10 bases matching TRBD2. The CDR3 spans 16 residues. Germline-derived CDR1 and CDR2 are LNHDA and SQIVND (reference sequence). J was trimmed by 1 base and V by 3 bases; bases with no gene match: 6.

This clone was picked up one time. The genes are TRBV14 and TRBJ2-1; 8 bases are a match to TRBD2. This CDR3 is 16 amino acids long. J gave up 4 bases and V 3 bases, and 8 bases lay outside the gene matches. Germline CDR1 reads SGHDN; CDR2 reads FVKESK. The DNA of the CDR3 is TGTGCCAGCAGCCACCGAGCGGGAGCTACTTACAATGAGCAGTTCTTC. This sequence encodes CASSHRAGATYNEQFF. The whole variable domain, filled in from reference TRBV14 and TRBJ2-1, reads EAGVTQFPSHSVIEKGQTVTLRCDPISGHDNLYWYRRVMGKEIKFLLHFVKESKQDESGMPNNRFLAERTGGTYSTLKVQPAELEDSGVYFCASSHRAGATYNEQFFGPGTRLTVL.

CDR3 DNA sequence: TGTGCCAGCAGCTGGGGACTAGCGGACACCTACGAGCAGTACTTC. It yields the protein CASSWGLADTYEQYF. V usage is TRBV11-2 and J usage is TRBJ2-7, with TRBD2 matching 11 bases. The CDR3 runs to 15 residues. The J segment lost 2 bases and the V segment lost 4 bases, leaving 4 bases of the junction unmatched. Germline-derived CDR1 and CDR2 are SGHAT and FQNNGV.

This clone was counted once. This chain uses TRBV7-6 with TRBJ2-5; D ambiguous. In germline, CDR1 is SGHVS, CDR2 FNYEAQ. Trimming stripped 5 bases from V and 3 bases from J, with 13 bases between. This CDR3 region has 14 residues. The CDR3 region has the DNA TGTGCCAGCAGCCCCTCGAACTTGAAAGAGACCCAGTACTTC. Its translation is CASSPSNLKETQYF.

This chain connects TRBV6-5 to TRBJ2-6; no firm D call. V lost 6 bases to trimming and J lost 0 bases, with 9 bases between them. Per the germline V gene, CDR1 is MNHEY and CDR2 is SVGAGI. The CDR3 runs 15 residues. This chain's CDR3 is CASSRLGSGANVLTF. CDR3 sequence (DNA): TGTGCCAGCAGCCGGCTGGGCTCTGGGGCCAACGTCCTGACTTTC.

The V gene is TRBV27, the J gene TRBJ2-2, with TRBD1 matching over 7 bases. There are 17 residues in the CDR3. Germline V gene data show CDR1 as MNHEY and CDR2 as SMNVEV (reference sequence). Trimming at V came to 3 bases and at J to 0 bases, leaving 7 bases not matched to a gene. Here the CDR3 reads CASSFGSGTANTGELFF. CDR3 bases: TGTGCCAGCAGTTTTGGATCCGGGACAGCGAACACCGGGGAGCTGTTTTTT.

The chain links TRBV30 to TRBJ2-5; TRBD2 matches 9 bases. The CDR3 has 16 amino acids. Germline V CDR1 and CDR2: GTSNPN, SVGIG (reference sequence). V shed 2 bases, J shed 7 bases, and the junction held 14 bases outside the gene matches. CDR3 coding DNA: TGTGCCTGGAGTCCTGTGACTAGCGGAGGGGGAGGGACCCAGTACTTC. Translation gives CAWSPVTSGGGGTQYF. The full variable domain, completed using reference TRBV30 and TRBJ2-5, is SQTIHQWPATLVQPVGSPLSLECTVEGTSNPNLYWYRQAAGRGLQLLFYSVGIGQISSEVPQNLSASRPQDRQFILSSKKLLLSDSGFYLCAWSPVTSGGGGTQYFGPGTRLLVL.

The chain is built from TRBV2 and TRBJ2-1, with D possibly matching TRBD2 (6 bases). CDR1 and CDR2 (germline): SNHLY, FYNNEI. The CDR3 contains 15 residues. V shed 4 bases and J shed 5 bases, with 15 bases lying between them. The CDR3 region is CASSGGEYSDNEQFF. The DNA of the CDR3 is TGTGCCAGCAGTGGGGGGGAATACAGCGACAATGAGCAGTTCTTC.